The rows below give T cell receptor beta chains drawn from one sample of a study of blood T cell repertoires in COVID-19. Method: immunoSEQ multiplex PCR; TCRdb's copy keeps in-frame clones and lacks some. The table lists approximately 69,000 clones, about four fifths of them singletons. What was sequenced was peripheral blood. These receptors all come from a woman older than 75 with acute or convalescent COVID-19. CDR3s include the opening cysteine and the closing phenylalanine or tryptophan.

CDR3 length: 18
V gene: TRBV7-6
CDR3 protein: CASSLVGTGGSGANVLTF

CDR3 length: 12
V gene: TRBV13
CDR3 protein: CASSPTNYGYTF

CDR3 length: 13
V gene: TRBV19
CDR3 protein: CASSISGPNEQFF

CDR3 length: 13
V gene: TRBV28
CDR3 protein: CASSYGGNTEAFF

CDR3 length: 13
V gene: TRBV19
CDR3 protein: CASSAHRGETQYF

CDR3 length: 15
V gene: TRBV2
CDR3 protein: CASSVEGADTDTQYF

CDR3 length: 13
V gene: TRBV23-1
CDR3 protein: CASSDRGLNEQFF

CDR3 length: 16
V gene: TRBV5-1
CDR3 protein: CASSSKAGLARDEQFF

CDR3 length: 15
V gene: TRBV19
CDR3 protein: CASSIDSGQSTGYTF

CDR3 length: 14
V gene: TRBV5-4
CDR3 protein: CASSSGQGRNTIYF

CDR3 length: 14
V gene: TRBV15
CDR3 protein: CATSSQSGVSPLHF

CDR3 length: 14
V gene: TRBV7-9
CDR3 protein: CASSLGTTTDTQYF

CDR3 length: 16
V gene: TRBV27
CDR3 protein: CASKGVGVVGNQPQHF

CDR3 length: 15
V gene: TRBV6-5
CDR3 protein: CASSQDRGSNQPQHF

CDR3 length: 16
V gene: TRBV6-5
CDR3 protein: CASSWKTGDRDTEAFF

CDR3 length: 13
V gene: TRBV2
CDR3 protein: CASSGGREETQYF

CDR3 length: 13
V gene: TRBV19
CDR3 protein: CASSPPGTGELFF

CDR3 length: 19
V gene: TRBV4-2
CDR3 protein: CASSQDTGAGGGVLYEQYF

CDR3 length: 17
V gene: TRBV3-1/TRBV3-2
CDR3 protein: CASSQDRGDSSGNTIYF

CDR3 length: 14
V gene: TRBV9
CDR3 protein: CASSVDFQGYGYTF

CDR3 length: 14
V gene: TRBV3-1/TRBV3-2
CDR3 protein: CASSPPGQVVYYTF

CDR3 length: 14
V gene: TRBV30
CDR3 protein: CAWRGGVRNTEAFF

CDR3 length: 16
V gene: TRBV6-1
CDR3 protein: CASSEAGILSTDTQYF

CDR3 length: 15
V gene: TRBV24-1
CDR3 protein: CATSATTGGQNIQYF

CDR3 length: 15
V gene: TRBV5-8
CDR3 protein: CASSLTGTVNTEAFF

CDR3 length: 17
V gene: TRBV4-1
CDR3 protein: CASSRYIAGTGIEKLFF

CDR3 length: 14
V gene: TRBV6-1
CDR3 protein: CATTRTITLGEQYF

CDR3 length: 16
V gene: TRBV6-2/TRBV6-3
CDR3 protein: CASSYRGATAKNIQYF

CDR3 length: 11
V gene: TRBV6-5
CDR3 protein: CASGRQGEQFF

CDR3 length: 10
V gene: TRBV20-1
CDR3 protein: CSPPGYGYTF

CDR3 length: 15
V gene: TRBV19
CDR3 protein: CASSIGGPNTGELFF

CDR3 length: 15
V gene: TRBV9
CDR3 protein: CASSSRTASNTEAFF

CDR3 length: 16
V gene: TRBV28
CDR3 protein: CASSQGRGTLKETQYF

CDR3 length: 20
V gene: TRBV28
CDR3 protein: CASSPSRWASGSISYNEQFF

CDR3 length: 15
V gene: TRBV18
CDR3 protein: CASSPGATTNEKLFF

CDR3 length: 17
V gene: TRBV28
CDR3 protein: CASSLARTGPFQETQYF

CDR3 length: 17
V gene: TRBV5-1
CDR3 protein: CASSLLFFGTGAGGYTF

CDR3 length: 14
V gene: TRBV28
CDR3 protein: CASSLSAGDLGYTF

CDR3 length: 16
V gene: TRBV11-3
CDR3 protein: CASSLGSGRTTDTQYF

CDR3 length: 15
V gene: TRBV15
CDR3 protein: CATSREQPFRYEQYF